This T cell receptor beta chain was captured in a study of cytomegalovirus exposure and HLA in healthy donors. Findings and limits, study-wide: With later analysis, a missense DCLRE1C variant became linked to TCR beta V- and J-gene trimming. The study labeled 180 or so TCR beta chains cytomegalovirus-associated.

Points on this clone: Its antigen is unidentified.

The PCR used 60 Vbeta and 13 Jbeta primers. Clones were sequenced by immunoSEQ multiplex PCR, and TCRdb holds only the in-frame ones, with some missing. The data contain approximately 240,000 clones, 77% of them singletons. The CDR3 runs to 17 residues. Per the germline V gene, CDR1 is LNHNV and CDR2 is YYDKDF (reference sequence). Between the trimmed V and J ends, which lost 0 bases and 1 base, there was a span of 15 bases. The TCR originated in a woman in her fifties or sixties in good health and CMV-seropositive. The sequencing input was PBMCs. V and J are TRBV15 and TRBJ2-5, with D maybe TRBD2 (5 bases). DNA for the CDR3: TGTGCCACCAGCAGAGATCCGACCGAGAGGGTCCAAGAGACCCAGTACTTC. It specifies CATSRDPTERVQETQYF. Combining the CDR3 with reference TRBV15 and TRBJ2-5 gives the whole variable domain DAMVIQNPRYQVTQFGKPVTLSCSQTLNHNVMYWYQQKSSQAPKLLFHYYDKDFNNEADTPDNFQSRRPNTSFCFLDIRSPGLGDTAMYLCATSRDPTERVQETQYFGPGTRLLVL.